The 3 T cell receptor beta chains given below trace back to one sample, sequenced in a study of control samples from healthy donors and cancer patients (dated by TCRdb to about 2020). Library preparation employed the immunoSEQ multiplex PCR assay. TCRdb retrieved this table from immuneACCESS and kept in-frame rearrangements only. Not all clones are present; in checked studies, unresolved V genes account for under half, and no reason is known for the remainder. The table for this sample lists roughly 450,000 clones; about 93% of them were counted only once. The ten largest clones add up to 5.5% to 8% of the sample. The material sequenced was PBMCs. Receptor source: a man in his forties with head and neck cancer.

The CDR3 reads CASSWGTGYSDADSPLHF. The CDR3 region has the DNA TGTGCCAGCAGTTGGGGGACAGGGTACTCGGATGCGGATTCACCCCTCCACTTT. This sequence joins TRBV28 and TRBJ1-6, with 9 nucleotides matching TRBD1. CDR3 length equals 18 residues. Germline trimming cut 4 bases from V and 8 bases from J; bases unmatched to any gene: 15. CDR1 and CDR2 (germline): MDHEN, SYDVKM.

DNA for the CDR3: TGTGCCAGCAGCTTTGCGGGGAATAATTCACCCCTCCACTTT. It yields the protein CASSFAGNNSPLHF. The chain combines TRBV11-2 with TRBJ1-6; no clear D gene. V gave up 3 bases and J gave up 5 bases, with 8 bases separating them. The germline gives CDR1 SGHAT, CDR2 FQNNGV. The CDR3 runs to 14 residues.

The V call is TRBV25-1, the J call TRBJ1-2, with TRBD1 as a possible D gene (5 bases). Germline V lookup: CDR1 MGHDK, CDR2 SYGVNS. This CDR3 is 15 amino acids long. Trimming took 3 bases from V and 4 from J, leaving 15 bases between them. CDR3 bases: TGTGCCAGCAGTGACGGTTTAAGGGACCTCTATGGCTACACCTTC. Its protein is CASSDGLRDLYGYTF.